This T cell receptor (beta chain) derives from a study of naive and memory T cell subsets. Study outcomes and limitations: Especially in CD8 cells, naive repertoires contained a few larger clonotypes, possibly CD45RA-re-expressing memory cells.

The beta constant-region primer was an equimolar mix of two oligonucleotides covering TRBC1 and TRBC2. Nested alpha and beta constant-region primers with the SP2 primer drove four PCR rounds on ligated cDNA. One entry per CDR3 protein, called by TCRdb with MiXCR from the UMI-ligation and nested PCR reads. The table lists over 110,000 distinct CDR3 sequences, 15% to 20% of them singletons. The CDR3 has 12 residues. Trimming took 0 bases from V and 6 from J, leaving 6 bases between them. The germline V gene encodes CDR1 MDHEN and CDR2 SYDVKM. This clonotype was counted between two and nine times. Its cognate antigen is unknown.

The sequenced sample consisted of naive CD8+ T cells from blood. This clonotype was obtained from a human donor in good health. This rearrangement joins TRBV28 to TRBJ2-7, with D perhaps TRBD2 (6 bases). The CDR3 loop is CASSLWGGEQYF. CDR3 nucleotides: TGTGCCAGCAGTTTATGGGGAGGCGAGCAGTACTTC. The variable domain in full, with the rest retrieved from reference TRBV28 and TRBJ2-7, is DVKVTQSSRYLVKRTGEKVFLECVQDMDHENMFWYRQDPGLGLRLIYFSYDVKMKEKGDIPEGYSVSREKKERFSLILESASTNQTSMYLCASSLWGGEQYFGPGTRLTVT.